This entry lists 13 T cell receptor beta chains sequenced from one sample in a study of CD8+CD57+ T cells in acquired aplastic anemia. TCR beta VDJ combinations and CDR3 sequences were profiled from genomic DNA. TCRdb re-called the reads through MiXCR, storing one row per CDR3 protein. The data hold 250,000 to 350,000 distinct CDR3 sequences, with 45% to 65% observed a single time. Sequencing input: sorted CD4+, CD8+, or CD8+CD57+ T cells (not recorded which) from PBMCs. These receptors came from a human donor with severe aplastic anemia or a healthy control (not recorded which).

For this clonotype: Possible read error: a much larger clone is one base away. In this CDR3 the conserved last residue, phenylalanine or tryptophan, is missing, so a read error is likely. The J gene is TRBJ1-1, the V gene TRBV5-6, with 7 nucleotides matching TRBD1. Trimming took 0 bases from V and 1 from J; bases not matched to a gene: 6. CDR3 length: 16 residues. Germline CDR1 is SGHDT and CDR2 is YYEEEE. The CDR3 nucleotides are TGTGCCAGCAGCTTGGCCAGACGACAGGGGAACACTGAAGCTTTCCTT. Residues: CASSLARRQGNTEAFL.

The gene calls are TRBV14 and TRBJ1-2, with no clear D. This CDR3 comprises 16 residues. In germline, CDR1 is SGHDN, CDR2 FVKESK. Trimming removed 1 base from V and 4 bases from J, with 16 bases in between. Here the CDR3 reads CASSQASLGRLYGYTF. CDR3 bases: TGTGCCAGCAGCCAAGCTTCGTTGGGTCGCCTCTATGGCTACACCTTC.

At least ten counts were recorded for this clonotype. The chain uses TRBV29-1 and TRBJ1-2, with TRBD1 matching 11 bases. The CDR3 sequence is 14 residues long. The V segment lost 4 bases and the J segment 8 bases; nucleotides outside the gene matches: 9. Germline V gives CDR1 SQVTM, CDR2 ANQGSEA. The DNA of the CDR3 is TGCAGCGTTGGGGGGACAGGGGGATCGCGGGGCTACACCTTC. This codes for CSVGGTGGSRGYTF.

There are a few counts of this clonotype. This chain links TRBV7-9 with TRBJ2-1; D unclear. Germline V gene data show CDR1 as SEHNR and CDR2 as FQNEAQ (reference sequence). The CDR3 spans 10 residues. V was shortened by 5 bases and J by 10 bases, with 6 bases between the two germline ends. Here the CDR3 reads CASSHGEQFF. CDR3 nucleotide sequence: TGTGCCAGCAGCCATGGGGAGCAGTTCTTC. The full variable domain, with the rest looked up from reference TRBV7-9 and TRBJ2-1, is DTGVSQNPRHKITKRGQNVTFRCDPISEHNRLYWYRQTLGQGPEFLTYFQNEAQLEKSRLLSDRFSAERPKGSFSTLEIQRTEQGDSAMYLCASSHGEQFFGPGTRLTVL.

The rearrangement uses TRBV24-1 and TRBJ1-5; 7 bases map to TRBD1. The V gene's germline CDR1 is KGHDR and CDR2 SFDVKD. The length of the CDR3 is 15 residues. V shed 4 bases, J shed 2 bases, and the junction held 4 bases outside the gene matches. CDR3 region: CATSDRTGGNQPQHF. In DNA form, the CDR3 reads TGTGCCACCAGTGACAGAACAGGGGGCAATCAGCCCCAGCATTTT.

This clonotype appeared a few times. The CDR3 coding sequence is TGTGCCACCAGTAAATCTCCGGAACTAGCGGGGGAAAAGACCCAGTACTTC. Translating it yields CATSKSPELAGEKTQYF. The chain links TRBV24-1 to TRBJ2-5; 11 nucleotides agree with TRBD2. CDR1 and CDR2 (germline): KGHDR, SFDVKD. J gave up 6 bases and V 6 bases, and 14 bases lay outside the gene matches. This CDR3 comprises 17 residues.

The chain carries TRBV7-3 and TRBJ2-2, with no clear D. This CDR3 contains 12 residues. Trimming cost V 1 base and J 7 bases, with 4 bases left between them. Germline values: CDR1 SGHTA, CDR2 FQGTGA. In DNA form, the CDR3 reads TGTGCCAGCAGCTTAAGTAGCGGGGAGCTGTTTTTT. Residues: CASSLSSGELFF. The whole variable domain, filled in from reference TRBV7-3 and TRBJ2-2, reads GAGVSQTPSNKVTEKGKYVELRCDPISGHTALYWYRQSLGQGPEFLIYFQGTGAADDSGLPNDRFFAVRPEGSVSTLKIQRTERGDSAVYLCASSLSSGELFFGEGSRLTVL.

This clonotype was observed at least ten times. This chain links TRBV18 with TRBJ2-5; a possible D gene is TRBD1 (7 bases). CDR1 and CDR2 (germline): KGHSH, LQKENI. Trimming shortened V by 3 bases and J by 1 base, and 12 bases separated the two germline ends. The CDR3 covers 15 residues. The CDR3 region is CASSPLQGGQETQYF. The CDR3 DNA reads TGTGCCAGCTCACCGCTCCAGGGGGGCCAAGAGACCCAGTACTTC.

This clonotype was seen more than once but under ten times. This chain joins TRBV7-8 and TRBJ2-1; perhaps D is TRBD1 or TRBD2 (5 bases each). The V gene lost 6 bases and the J gene lost 5 bases, with 8 bases spanning the gap. The germline V gene encodes CDR1 SGHVS and CDR2 FQNEAQ. The CDR3 sequence is 12 residues long. CDR3 amino acids: CASRLGDNEQFF. In nucleotides, the CDR3 is TGTGCCAGCAGGCTGGGGGACAATGAGCAGTTCTTC.

The chain couples TRBV29-1 to TRBJ2-7; TRBD1 aligns across 7 bases. The CDR3 is 12 amino acids. Per germline, CDR1 SQVTM and CDR2 ANQGSEA. The J segment lost 3 bases and the V segment lost 8 bases, leaving 7 bases of the junction unmatched. The DNA for the CDR3 is TGCAGCACCCGGGACAGCCTCTACGAGCAGTACTTC. This encodes CSTRDSLYEQYF.

The gene calls are TRBV7-3 and TRBJ1-1; TRBD1 is a possible D gene (5 bases). The CDR3 length is 16 residues. Looked up from germline, CDR1 is SGHTA and CDR2 is FQGTGA. The ends were cut back, 5 bases at V and 3 bases at J, with 19 bases in the middle. In DNA form, the CDR3 reads TGTGCCAGCAGCGTTTCAGGGTACTATGGCTACACTGAAGCTTTCTTT. Amino acids: CASSVSGYYGYTEAFF. Drawing the rest from reference TRBV7-3 and TRBJ1-1, the complete variable domain is GAGVSQTPSNKVTEKGKYVELRCDPISGHTALYWYRQSLGQGPEFLIYFQGTGAADDSGLPNDRFFAVRPEGSVSTLKIQRTERGDSAVYLCASSVSGYYGYTEAFFGQGTRLTVV.

This clonotype was observed once. This chain links TRBV12-3 or TRBV12-4 with TRBJ2-7; 8 bases map to TRBD2. The CDR3 totals 15 residues. Trimming at V came to 5 bases and at J to 2 bases, leaving 8 bases not matched to a gene. This chain's CDR3 is CASSPAGGLTYEQYF. CDR3 in DNA: TGTGCCAGCAGTCCGGCGGGGGGACTAACCTACGAGCAGTACTTC.

This chain joins TRBV7-9 and TRBJ1-1, with a weak D call TRBD1 (6 bases). Germline V CDR1 and CDR2: SEHNR, FQNEAQ (reference sequence). CDR3 length equals 12 residues. Trimming removed 5 bases from V and 6 bases from J, with 10 bases in between. CDR3 sequence: CASSQGRAEAFF. Written as DNA, the CDR3 is TGTGCCAGCAGCCAGGGGAGGGCTGAAGCTTTCTTT.